A single T cell receptor beta chain is shown here with its context. As yet, its antigen is unknown. This sample was included in a study of cytomegalovirus exposure and HLA in healthy donors. Study results and caveats: Reports credit the classifier with highly specific, highly sensitive diagnosis of cytomegalovirus status.

Use of 60 Vbeta and 13 Jbeta primers characterized the PCR. The assay was immunoSEQ multiplex PCR, and TCRdb's table has in-frame clones only and misses some. The data hold 180,000 or so clones, with more than 70% observed a single time. When sampled, the donors appeared nominally healthy, though they likely had unrecorded immune exposures. This clonotype was sampled from a woman in her thirties or forties in good health and CMV-seropositive. The sample was PBMCs.

Here the CDR3 DNA reads TGTGCCAGCTGGGACAGGTTAACCCCCCTGAACACTGAAGCTTTCTTT. This sequence encodes CASWDRLTPLNTEAFF. J is TRBJ1-1 and V is TRBV2, with 8 bases matching TRBD1. Germline loops: CDR1 SNHLY, CDR2 FYNNEI. CDR3 size: 16 residues. The V gene end was trimmed by 8 bases and the J gene end by 0 bases; junction bases not matched to a gene: 11. The full variable domain, in which reference TRBV2 and TRBJ1-1 provide the parts outside the CDR3, is EPEVTQTPSHQVTQMGQEVILRCVPISNHLYFYWYRQILGQKVEFLVSFYNNEISEKSEIFDDQFSVERPDGSNFTLKIRSTKLEDSAMYFCASWDRLTPLNTEAFFGQGTRLTVV.